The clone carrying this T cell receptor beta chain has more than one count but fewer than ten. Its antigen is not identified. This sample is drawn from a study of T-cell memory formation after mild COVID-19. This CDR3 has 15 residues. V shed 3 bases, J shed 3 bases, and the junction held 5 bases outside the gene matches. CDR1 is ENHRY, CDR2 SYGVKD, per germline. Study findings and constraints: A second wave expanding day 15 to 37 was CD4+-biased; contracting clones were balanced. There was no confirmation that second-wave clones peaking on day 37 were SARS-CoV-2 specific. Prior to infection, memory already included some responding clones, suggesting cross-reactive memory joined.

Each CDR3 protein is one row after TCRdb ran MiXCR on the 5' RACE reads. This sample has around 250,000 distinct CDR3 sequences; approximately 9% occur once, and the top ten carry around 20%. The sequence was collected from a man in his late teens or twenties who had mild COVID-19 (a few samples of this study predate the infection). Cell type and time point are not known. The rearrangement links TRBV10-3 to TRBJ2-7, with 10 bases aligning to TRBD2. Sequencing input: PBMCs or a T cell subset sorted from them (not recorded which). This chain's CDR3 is CAISDWLAGDYEQYF. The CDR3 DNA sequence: TGTGCCATCAGTGACTGGCTAGCGGGGGACTACGAGCAGTACTTC.